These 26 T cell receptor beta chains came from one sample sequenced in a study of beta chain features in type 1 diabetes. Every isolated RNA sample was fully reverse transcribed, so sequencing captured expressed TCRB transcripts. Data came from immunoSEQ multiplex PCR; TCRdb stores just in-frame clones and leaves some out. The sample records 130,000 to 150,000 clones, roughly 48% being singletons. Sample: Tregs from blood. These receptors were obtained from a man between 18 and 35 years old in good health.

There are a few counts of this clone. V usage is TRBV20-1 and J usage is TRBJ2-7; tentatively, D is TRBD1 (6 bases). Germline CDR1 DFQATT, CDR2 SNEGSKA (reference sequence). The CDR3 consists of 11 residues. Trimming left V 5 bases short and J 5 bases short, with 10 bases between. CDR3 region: CSAEQGNEQYF. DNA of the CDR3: TGCAGTGCTGAACAGGGCAACGAGCAGTACTTC.

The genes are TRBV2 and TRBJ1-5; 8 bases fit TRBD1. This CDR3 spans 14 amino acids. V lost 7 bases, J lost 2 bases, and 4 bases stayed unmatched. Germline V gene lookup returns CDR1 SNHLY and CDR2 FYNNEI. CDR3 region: CASMGRGRNQPQHF. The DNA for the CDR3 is TGTGCCAGCATGGGCAGGGGGCGCAATCAGCCCCAGCATTTT.

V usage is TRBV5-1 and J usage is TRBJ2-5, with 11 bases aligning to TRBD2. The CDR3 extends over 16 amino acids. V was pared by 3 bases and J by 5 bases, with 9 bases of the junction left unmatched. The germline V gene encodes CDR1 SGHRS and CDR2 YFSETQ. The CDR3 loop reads CASSYSTSGVQETQYF. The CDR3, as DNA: TGCGCCAGCAGCTACTCGACTAGCGGGGTTCAGGAGACCCAGTACTTC.

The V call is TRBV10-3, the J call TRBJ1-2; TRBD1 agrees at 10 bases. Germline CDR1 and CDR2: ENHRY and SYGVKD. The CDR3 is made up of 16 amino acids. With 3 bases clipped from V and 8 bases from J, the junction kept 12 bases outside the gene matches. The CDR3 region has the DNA TGTGCCATCAGTGAAGGTTTTATTGGACAGGGGGGAGGCTACACCTTC. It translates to CAISEGFIGQGGGYTF.

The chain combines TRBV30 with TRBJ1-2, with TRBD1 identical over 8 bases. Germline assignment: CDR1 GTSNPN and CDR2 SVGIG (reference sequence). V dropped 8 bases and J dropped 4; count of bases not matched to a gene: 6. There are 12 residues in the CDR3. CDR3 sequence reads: CAGTRGPYGYTF. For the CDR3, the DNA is TGTGCCGGGACCAGGGGGCCCTATGGCTACACCTTC. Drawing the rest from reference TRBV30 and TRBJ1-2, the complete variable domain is SQTIHQWPATLVQPVGSPLSLECTVEGTSNPNLYWYRQAAGRGLQLLFYSVGIGQISSEVPQNLSASRPQDRQFILSSKKLLLSDSGFYLCAGTRGPYGYTFGSGTRLTVV.

CDR3 bases: TGTGCCAGCAGTTACTCGACAGGGACGGGTGATGAAAAACTGTTTTTT. As protein: CASSYSTGTGDEKLFF. The chain carries TRBV6-6 and TRBJ1-4, with 7 nucleotides matching TRBD1. The trim removed 0 bases at V and 6 bases at J, leaving 7 bases unmatched. Germline CDR1 reads MNHNY; CDR2 reads SVGAGI (reference sequence). The CDR3 is 16 amino acids.

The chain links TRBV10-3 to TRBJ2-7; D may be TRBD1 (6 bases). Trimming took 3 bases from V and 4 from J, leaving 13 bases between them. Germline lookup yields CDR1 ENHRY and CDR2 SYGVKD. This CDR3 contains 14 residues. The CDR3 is CAISEYRAVYEQYF. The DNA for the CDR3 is TGTGCCATCAGTGAATACAGGGCCGTTTACGAGCAGTACTTC.

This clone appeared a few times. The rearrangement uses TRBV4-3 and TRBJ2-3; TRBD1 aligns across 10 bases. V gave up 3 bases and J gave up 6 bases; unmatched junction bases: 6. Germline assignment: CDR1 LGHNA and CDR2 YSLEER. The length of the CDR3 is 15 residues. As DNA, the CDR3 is TGCGCCAGCAGCCATGGGGGACAGGGGCGGGATACGCAGTATTTT. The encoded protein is CASSHGGQGRDTQYF.

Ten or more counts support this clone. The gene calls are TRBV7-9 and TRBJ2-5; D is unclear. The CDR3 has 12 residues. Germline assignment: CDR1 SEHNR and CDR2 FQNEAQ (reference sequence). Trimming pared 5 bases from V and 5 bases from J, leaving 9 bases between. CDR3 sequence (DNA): TGTGCCAGCAGCAGAGTACGGGAGACCCAGTACTTC. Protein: CASSRVRETQYF.

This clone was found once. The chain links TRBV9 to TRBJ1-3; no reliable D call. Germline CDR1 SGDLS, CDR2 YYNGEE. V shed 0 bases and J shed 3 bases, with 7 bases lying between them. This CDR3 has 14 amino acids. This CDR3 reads CASSVAGSGNTIYF. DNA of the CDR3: TGTGCCAGCAGCGTAGCGGGGAGTGGAAACACCATATATTTT.

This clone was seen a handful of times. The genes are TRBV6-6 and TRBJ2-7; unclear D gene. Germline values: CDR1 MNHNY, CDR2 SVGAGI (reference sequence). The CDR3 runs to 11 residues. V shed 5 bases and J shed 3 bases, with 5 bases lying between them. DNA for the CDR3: TGTGCCAGCAGTCACAACTACGAGCAGTACTTC. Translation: CASSHNYEQYF.

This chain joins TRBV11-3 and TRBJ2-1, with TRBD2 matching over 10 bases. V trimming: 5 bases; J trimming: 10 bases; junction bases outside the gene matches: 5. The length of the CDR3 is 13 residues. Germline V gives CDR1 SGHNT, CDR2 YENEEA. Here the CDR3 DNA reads TGTGCCAGCAGCCCCCCGGGACTAGCGGAGCAGTTCTTC. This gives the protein CASSPPGLAEQFF. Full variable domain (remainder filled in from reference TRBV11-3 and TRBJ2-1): EAGVVQSPRYKIIEKKQPVAFWCNPISGHNTLYWYLQNLGQGPELLIRYENEEAVDDSQLPKDRFSAERLKGVDSTLKIQPAELGDSAVYLCASSPPGLAEQFFGPGTRLTVL.

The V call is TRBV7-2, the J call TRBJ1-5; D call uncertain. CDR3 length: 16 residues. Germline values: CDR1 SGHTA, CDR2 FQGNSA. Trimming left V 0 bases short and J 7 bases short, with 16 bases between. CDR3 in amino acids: CASSLAGVSPGQPQHF. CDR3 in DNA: TGTGCCAGCAGCTTAGCAGGAGTCTCCCCGGGACAGCCCCAGCATTTT.

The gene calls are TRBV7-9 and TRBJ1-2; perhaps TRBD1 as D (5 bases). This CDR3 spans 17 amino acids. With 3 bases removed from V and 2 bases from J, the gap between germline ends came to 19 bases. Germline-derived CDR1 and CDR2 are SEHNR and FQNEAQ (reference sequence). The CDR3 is CASSFSGLGGRNYGYTF. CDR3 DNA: TGTGCCAGCAGCTTTTCGGGTTTGGGGGGTCGAAACTATGGCTACACCTTC.

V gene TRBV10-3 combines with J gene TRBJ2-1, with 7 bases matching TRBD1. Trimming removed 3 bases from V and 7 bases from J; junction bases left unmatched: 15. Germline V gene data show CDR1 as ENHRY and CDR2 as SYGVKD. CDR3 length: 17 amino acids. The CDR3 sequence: CAISDPDREVVRNEQFF. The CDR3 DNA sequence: TGTGCCATCAGTGACCCCGACAGGGAAGTCGTGCGGAATGAGCAGTTCTTC.

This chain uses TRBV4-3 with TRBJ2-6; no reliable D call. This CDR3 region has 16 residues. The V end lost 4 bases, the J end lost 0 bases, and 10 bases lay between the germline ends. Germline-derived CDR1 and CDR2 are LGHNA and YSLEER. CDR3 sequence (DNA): TGCGCCAGCAGCCGTAACAGAGACTCTGGGGCCAACGTCCTGACTTTC. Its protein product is CASSRNRDSGANVLTF.

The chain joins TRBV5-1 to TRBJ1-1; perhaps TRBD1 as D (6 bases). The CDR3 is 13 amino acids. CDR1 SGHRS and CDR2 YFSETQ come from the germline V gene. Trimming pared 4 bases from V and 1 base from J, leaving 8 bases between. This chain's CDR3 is CASSRTANTEAFF. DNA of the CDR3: TGCGCCAGCAGCAGGACAGCGAACACTGAAGCTTTCTTT.

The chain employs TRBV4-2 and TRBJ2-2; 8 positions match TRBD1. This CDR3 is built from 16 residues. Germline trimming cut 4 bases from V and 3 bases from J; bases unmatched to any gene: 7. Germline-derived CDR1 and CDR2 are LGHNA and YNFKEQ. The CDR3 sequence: CASSLLTGEDTGELFF. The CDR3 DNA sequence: TGTGCCAGCAGCCTCCTGACAGGGGAAGACACCGGGGAGCTGTTTTTT.

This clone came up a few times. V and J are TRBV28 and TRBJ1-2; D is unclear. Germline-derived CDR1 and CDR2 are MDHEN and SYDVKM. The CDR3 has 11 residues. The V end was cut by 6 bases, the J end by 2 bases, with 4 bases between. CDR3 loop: CASRENYGYTF. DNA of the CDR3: TGTGCCAGCAGGGAGAACTATGGCTACACCTTC.

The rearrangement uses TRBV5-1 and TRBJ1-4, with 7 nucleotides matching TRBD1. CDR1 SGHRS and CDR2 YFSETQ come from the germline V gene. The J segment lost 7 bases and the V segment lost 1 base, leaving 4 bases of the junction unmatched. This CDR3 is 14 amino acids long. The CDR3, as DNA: TGCGCCAGCAGCTTGACAGGGGATGGTGAAAAACTGTTTTTT. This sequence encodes CASSLTGDGEKLFF.

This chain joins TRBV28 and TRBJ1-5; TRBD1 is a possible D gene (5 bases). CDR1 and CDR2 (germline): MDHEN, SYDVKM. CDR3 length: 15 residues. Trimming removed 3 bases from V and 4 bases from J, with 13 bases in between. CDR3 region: CASSFQGAGNQPQHF. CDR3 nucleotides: TGTGCCAGCAGTTTCCAAGGGGCAGGGAATCAGCCCCAGCATTTT.

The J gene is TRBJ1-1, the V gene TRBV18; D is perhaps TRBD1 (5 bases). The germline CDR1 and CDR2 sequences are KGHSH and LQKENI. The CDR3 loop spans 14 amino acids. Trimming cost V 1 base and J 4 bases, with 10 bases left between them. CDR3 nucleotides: TGTGCCAGCTCACCACGGACAAGGAGCACTGAAGCTTTCTTT. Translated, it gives CASSPRTRSTEAFF.

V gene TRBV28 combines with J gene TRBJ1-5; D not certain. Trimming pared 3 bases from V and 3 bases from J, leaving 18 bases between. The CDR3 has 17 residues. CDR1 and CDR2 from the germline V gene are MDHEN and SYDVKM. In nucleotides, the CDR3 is TGTGCCAGCAGTTTGGCGAGGGAAAGTCCCTTCAATCAGCCCCAGCATTTT. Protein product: CASSLARESPFNQPQHF.

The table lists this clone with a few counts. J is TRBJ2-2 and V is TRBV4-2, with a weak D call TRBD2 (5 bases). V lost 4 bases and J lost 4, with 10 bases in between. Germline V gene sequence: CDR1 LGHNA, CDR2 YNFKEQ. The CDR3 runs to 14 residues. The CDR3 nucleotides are TGTGCCAGCAGCCTCAGCCGGGGCACCGGGGAGCTGTTTTTT. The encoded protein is CASSLSRGTGELFF.

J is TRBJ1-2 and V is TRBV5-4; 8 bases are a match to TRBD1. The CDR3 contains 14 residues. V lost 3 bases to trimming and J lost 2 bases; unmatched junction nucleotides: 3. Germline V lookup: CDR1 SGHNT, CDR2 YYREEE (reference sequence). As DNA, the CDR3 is TGTGCCAGCAGCTCCCGGACAGGGAACTATGGCTACACCTTC. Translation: CASSSRTGNYGYTF. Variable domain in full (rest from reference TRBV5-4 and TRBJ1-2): ETGVTQSPTHLIKTRGQQVTLRCSSQSGHNTVSWYQQALGQGPQFIFQYYREEENGRGNFPPRFSGLQFPNYSSELNVNALELDDSALYLCASSSRTGNYGYTFGSGTRLTVV.

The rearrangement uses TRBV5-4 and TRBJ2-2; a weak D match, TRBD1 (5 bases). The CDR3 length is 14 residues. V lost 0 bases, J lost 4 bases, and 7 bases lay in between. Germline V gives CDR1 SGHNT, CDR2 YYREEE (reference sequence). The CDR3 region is CASSLGQPTGELFF. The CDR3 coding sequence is TGTGCCAGCAGCTTGGGACAGCCCACCGGGGAGCTGTTTTTT.